This T cell receptor beta chain is from a study of T cells in Graves' hyperthyroidism and ophthalmopathy. Amplified TCR beta CDR3 regions came from RNA transcripts. The HTBI primer set was used in a first-round RT-PCR of the TCR CDR3. TCRdb reanalysed the multiplex PCR reads using MiXCR and keeps one entry per CDR3 protein. This table holds roughly 420,000 distinct CDR3 sequences, around 15% found once. In germline, CDR1 is MNHNS, CDR2 SASEGT. The CDR3 has 15 residues. Trimming shortened V by 7 bases and J by 4 bases, and 14 bases separated the two germline ends. The J gene is TRBJ2-6, the V gene TRBV6-1; the D call may be TRBD1 or TRBD2 (5 bases each). The TCR comes from a woman under 30 with Graves' hyperthyroidism. Sequencing input: blood. CDR3 sequence reads: CASKQGDVGANVLTF. CDR3 nucleotide sequence: TGTGCCAGCAAACAAGGGGACGTGGGGGCCAACGTCCTGACTTTC.